The rows below give T cell receptor beta chains drawn from one sample of a study of T-cell memory formation after mild COVID-19. TCRdb processed the 5' RACE reads anew with MiXCR; each CDR3 protein has one entry. Found here are 220,000 or so distinct CDR3 sequences, roughly 10% of them singletons; the top ten hold around 3.3%. Sequences were obtained from PBMCs or a T cell subset sorted from them (not recorded which). Receptor source: a man between 18 and 29 years old who had mild COVID-19 (a few samples of this study predate the infection). Cell type and time point are not known. Each CDR3 is given with its conserved first and last residue. D genes are given only for firm matches. Expanded clones get a size class; other rows say once, few or many, or leave the size out.

j_call clone_size v_call d_call cdr3_aa cdr3_nt
TRBJ2-1 many TRBV12-3/TRBV12-4 NA CASSHRDRGHEQFF TGTGCCAGCAGCCACCGGGACCGCGGGCATGAGCAGTTCTTC
TRBJ2-5 NA TRBV4-1 TRBD2 CASSQVGLAGAQGETQYF TGCGCCAGCAGCCAAGTTGGACTAGCGGGGGCCCAGGGGGAGACCCAGTACTTC
TRBJ1-5 few TRBV7-6 TRBD1 CASSSTVTGDQPQHF TGTGCCAGCAGCTCAACAGTTACAGGGGATCAGCCCCAGCATTTT
TRBJ2-2 few TRBV5-5 TRBD2 CASSPRLAGGTGELFF TGTGCCAGCAGCCCCCGCCTAGCGGGGGGGACCGGGGAGCTGTTTTTT
TRBJ2-3 NA TRBV6-1 NA CASSFSTSLEYF TGTGCCAGCAGTTTCTCGACTAGTCTCGAGTATTTT
TRBJ2-1 few TRBV29-1 NA CSVADNEQFF TGCAGCGTAGCCGACAATGAGCAGTTCTTC
TRBJ1-4 NA TRBV6-5 NA CASSYSRSQGGEKLFF TGTGCCAGCAGTTACTCGAGGTCTCAGGGTGGAGAAAAACTGTTTTTT
TRBJ1-2 few TRBV7-3 TRBD1 CASSPRQGANYGYTF TGTGCCAGCAGCCCGCGACAGGGAGCTAACTATGGCTACACCTTC
TRBJ2-3 NA TRBV20-1 TRBD2 CSASIAGGIQSTDTQYF TGCAGTGCTAGTATAGCGGGGGGGATTCAAAGCACAGATACGCAGTATTTT
TRBJ1-5 few TRBV20-1 NA CSARGEGNQPQHF TGCAGTGCTAGGGGGGAGGGCAATCAGCCCCAGCATTTT
TRBJ2-1 many TRBV7-2 NA CASSRQGSSYNEQFF TGTGCCAGCAGCCGTCAGGGGAGCTCCTACAATGAGCAGTTCTTC
TRBJ1-2 NA TRBV20-1 NA CSAVGSYYGYTF TGCAGTGCCGTTGGGTCTTACTATGGCTACACCTTC
TRBJ2-1 NA TRBV7-9 NA CASSFARSNEQFF TGTGCCAGCAGCTTCGCTAGGTCCAATGAGCAGTTCTTC
TRBJ2-5 many TRBV29-1 TRBD1 CSVEDVAGTGQETQYF TGCAGCGTTGAAGATGTGGCGGGGACAGGACAAGAGACCCAGTACTTC
TRBJ2-4 few TRBV7-2 NA CASSLYLAKNIQYF TGTGCCAGCAGCTTATACCTAGCCAAAAACATTCAGTACTTC
TRBJ1-2 NA TRBV18 NA CASSQKKGDYGYTF TGTGCCAGCTCACAAAAGAAGGGGGACTATGGCTACACCTTC
TRBJ2-2 NA TRBV6-5 NA CASSGYGNTGELFF TGTGCCAGCTCGGGGTATGGGAACACCGGGGAGCTGTTTTTT
TRBJ2-5 many TRBV11-2 TRBD2 CASSLRSGGAQETQYF TGTGCCAGCAGCTTACGTAGCGGGGGGGCACAAGAGACCCAGTACTTC
TRBJ2-5 few TRBV2 TRBD2 CASSPTSFGPKTQYF TGTGCCAGCAGCCCGACTAGCTTCGGTCCCAAGACCCAGTACTTC
TRBJ1-1 NA TRBV7-3 TRBD1 CASSQDRVGTEAFF TGTGCCAGCAGCCAAGACAGGGTGGGCACTGAAGCTTTCTTT
TRBJ1-1 many TRBV6-5 TRBD1 CASSPQGRTEAFF TGTGCCAGCAGTCCACAGGGGCGGACTGAAGCTTTCTTT
TRBJ1-5 few TRBV20-1 TRBD1 CSVRGQTYSNQPQHF TGCAGTGTAAGGGGGCAGACCTATAGCAATCAGCCCCAGCATTTT